What follows is one T cell receptor beta chain and its context. This CDR3 spans 13 amino acids. V lost 8 bases, J lost 5 bases, and 7 bases stayed unmatched. Those enrolled in Seattle joined during active infection and were followed longitudinally afterward. Here immunoSEQ multiplex PCR was the method, and the copy in TCRdb shows in-frame clones only, minus some. The sample yields 250,000 to 350,000 clones, around 85% seen once. This sample was included in a study of blood T cell repertoires in COVID-19. Study-wide context: Acute-phase and convalescent COVID-19 samples originated in the United States, Italy and Spain. PBMCs, B-cell-depleted T cells, or T cells were the source of the cDNA or gDNA that made up the material.

The origin of this receptor is a human donor with COVID-19, enrolled during active disease. The donor label of this sample is uncertain. The chain carries TRBV12-3 or TRBV12-4 and TRBJ2-5; 8 nucleotides line up with TRBD2. The sequenced material came from peripheral blood. CDR3 region: CASGTSRHETQYF. In DNA, the CDR3 is TGTGCCAGCGGGACTAGTCGGCACGAGACCCAGTACTTC.